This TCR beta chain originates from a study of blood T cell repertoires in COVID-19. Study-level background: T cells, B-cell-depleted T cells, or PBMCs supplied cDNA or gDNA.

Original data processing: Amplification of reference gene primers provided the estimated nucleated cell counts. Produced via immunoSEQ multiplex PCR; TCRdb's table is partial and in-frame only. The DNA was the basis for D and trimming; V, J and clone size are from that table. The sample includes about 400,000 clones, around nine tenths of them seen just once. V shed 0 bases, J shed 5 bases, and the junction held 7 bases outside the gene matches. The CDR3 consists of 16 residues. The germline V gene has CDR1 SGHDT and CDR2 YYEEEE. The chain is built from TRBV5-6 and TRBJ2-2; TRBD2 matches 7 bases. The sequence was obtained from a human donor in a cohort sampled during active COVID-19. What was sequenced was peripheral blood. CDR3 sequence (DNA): TGTGCCAGCAGCTTGGGTCCGGGGGAGGGGACCGGGGAGCTGTTTTTT. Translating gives CASSLGPGEGTGELFF.